Sequencing of this TCR beta chain was carried out in a study of regulatory T cells in long-lasting Graves disease. Germline assignment: CDR1 MDHEN and CDR2 SYDVKM. CDR3 length: 16 residues. V lost 3 bases to trimming and J lost 4 bases, with 15 bases between them. The sample holds many counts of this clonotype. Time point denoted: newly diagnosed GD, antithyroid drugs for less than 3 months. PBMCs provided the RNA from which the TCR library was made. To make TCR beta libraries, researchers used iRepertoire HTBI primers and Arm-PCR of CDR3 regions. From the multiplex PCR reads, TCRdb called clonotypes with MiXCR, one entry per CDR3 protein. The sample yields 350,000 to 500,000 distinct CDR3 sequences, roughly 15% seen once. These data are also associated with another study on T cells in Graves' hyperthyroidism and ophthalmopathy.

Here the sequenced sample was peripheral blood mononuclear cells (PBMCs), taken at new diagnosis, from a patient treated with antithyroid drugs. The TCR originated in a woman between 45 and 65 years old with Graves disease. The chain is built from TRBV28 and TRBJ2-2, with D tentatively TRBD2 (5 bases). The CDR3 DNA follows: TGTGCCAGCAGTTTTATTAGCGTAAGGCTCACCGGGGAGCTGTTTTTT. Translation: CASSFISVRLTGELFF.